These 23 T cell receptor beta chains originate from one sample sequenced in a study of blood T cell repertoires in COVID-19. Profiled with immunoSEQ multiplex PCR; TCRdb holds only in-frame clones, not every one. The data hold over 200,000 clones, with roughly nine tenths observed a single time. The source material was PBMCs or T cells enriched from blood (not recorded which). Every receptor here comes from a woman in her twenties or thirties with acute COVID-19.

V usage is TRBV27 and J usage is TRBJ1-5, with D unresolved. Per germline, CDR1 MNHEY and CDR2 SMNVEV (reference sequence). CDR3 length equals 13 residues. V lost 1 base and J 4 bases, leaving 5 bases between the germline ends. In nucleotides, the CDR3 is TGTGCCAGCAGTTTATACCGGAATCAGCCCCAGCATTTT. Translating gives CASSLYRNQPQHF.

The chain recombines TRBV19 with TRBJ1-3; D remains unclear. CDR1 is LNHDA and CDR2 is SQIVND in the germline V gene (reference sequence). V lost 3 bases, J lost 0 bases, and 6 bases lay in between. The CDR3 is made up of 14 amino acids. The CDR3 region has the DNA TGTGCCAGTAGTATTAGTGTCTCTGGAAACACCATATATTTT. Its translation: CASSISVSGNTIYF. Full variable domain (remainder filled in from reference TRBV19 and TRBJ1-3): DGGITQSPKYLFRKEGQNVTLSCEQNLNHDAMYWYRQDPGQGLRLIYYSQIVNDFQKGDIAEGYSVSREKKESFPLTVTSAQKNPTAFYLCASSISVSGNTIYFGEGSWLTVV.

The chain uses TRBV27 and TRBJ2-5; TRBD1 might be the D (5 bases). Germline CDR1 reads MNHEY; CDR2 reads SMNVEV (reference sequence). Trimming took 5 bases from V and 5 from J, leaving 18 bases between them. CDR3 length: 15 amino acids. CDR3 loop: CASSPIRTNSETQYF. The CDR3 DNA reads as TGTGCCAGCAGTCCTATCAGGACAAATTCTGAGACCCAGTACTTC.

In its sample, this clone was seen a few times. The chain uses TRBV28 and TRBJ1-3; D unresolved. The CDR3 is 15 amino acids. Trimming shortened V by 5 bases and J by 4 bases, and 15 bases separated the two germline ends. The germline gives CDR1 MDHEN, CDR2 SYDVKM. The CDR3 loop reads CASSPFTIYGNTIYF. As DNA, the CDR3 is TGTGCCAGCAGTCCCTTTACTATTTACGGAAACACCATATATTTT.

This chain links TRBV5-4 with TRBJ2-7; D is possibly TRBD2 (5 bases). Trimming pared 4 bases from V and 3 bases from J, leaving 14 bases between. The CDR3 loop spans 14 amino acids. The germline gives CDR1 SGHNT, CDR2 YYREEE (reference sequence). The CDR3 loop reads CASSPTSSLYEQYF. The CDR3 nucleotides read TGTGCCAGCAGCCCAACTAGTTCCCTCTACGAGCAGTACTTC. Full variable domain (remainder filled in from reference TRBV5-4 and TRBJ2-7): ETGVTQSPTHLIKTRGQQVTLRCSSQSGHNTVSWYQQALGQGPQFIFQYYREEENGRGNFPPRFSGLQFPNYSSELNVNALELDDSALYLCASSPTSSLYEQYFGPGTRLTVT.

This clone occurred many times. This sequence joins TRBV25-1 and TRBJ1-1; D not certain. CDR1 is MGHDK, CDR2 SYGVNS, per germline. This CDR3 has 12 amino acids. V shed 3 bases and J shed 11 bases, with 13 bases lying between them. The CDR3 DNA follows: TGTGCCAGCAGTGATACACCGGGAGGTGCTTTCTTT. This encodes CASSDTPGGAFF.

The chain couples TRBV9 to TRBJ1-2; D unclear. This CDR3 region has 13 residues. V gave up 3 bases and J gave up 7 bases, with 13 bases separating them. CDR1 is SGDLS, CDR2 YYNGEE, per germline. The CDR3 sequence is CASSAIEVGGYTF. The CDR3 DNA is TGTGCCAGCAGCGCGATCGAGGTTGGTGGCTACACCTTC.

The rearrangement links TRBV9 to TRBJ1-2, with TRBD1 matching over 8 bases. The J segment lost 5 bases and the V segment lost 0 bases, leaving 15 bases of the junction unmatched. Germline loops: CDR1 SGDLS, CDR2 YYNGEE. This CDR3 is 18 amino acids long. The CDR3 sequence is CASSVERQGLGERYGYTF. The CDR3 DNA reads TGTGCCAGCAGCGTAGAGAGACAGGGGCTTGGGGAAAGATATGGCTACACCTTC.

This clone has a single count. The chain employs TRBV18 and TRBJ1-1, with 12 bases fitting TRBD1. The V and J ends lost 0 bases and 4 bases, in that order; junction bases with no gene match: 0. Germline CDR1 is KGHSH and CDR2 is LQKENI. The CDR3 runs 15 residues. In DNA form, the CDR3 reads TGTGCCAGCTCACCACCGGGACAGGGGGCCACTGAAGCTTTCTTT. The encoded protein is CASSPPGQGATEAFF.

This chain uses TRBV2 with TRBJ1-6; D is perhaps TRBD1 (5 bases). CDR3 length equals 14 residues. V dropped 5 bases and J dropped 5 bases, with 10 bases sitting between them. Germline V gene data show CDR1 as SNHLY and CDR2 as FYNNEI. The CDR3: CASSSGLDNSPLHF. CDR3 sequence (DNA): TGTGCCAGCAGTTCAGGGCTCGATAATTCACCCCTCCACTTT.

The chain is built from TRBV9 and TRBJ2-7, with D unresolved. V shed 0 bases and J shed 3 bases, with 7 bases lying between them. Germline V gene sequence: CDR1 SGDLS, CDR2 YYNGEE. CDR3 length: 13 amino acids. The CDR3 sequence: CASSVAPGYEQYF. The CDR3 region has the DNA TGTGCCAGCAGCGTAGCTCCAGGCTACGAGCAGTACTTC.

The V and J genes are TRBV11-3 and TRBJ2-1; perhaps TRBD2 as D (6 bases). CDR3 length: 15 residues. Trimming left V 1 base short and J 5 bases short, with 12 bases between. Germline CDR1 reads SGHNT; CDR2 reads YENEEA. The CDR3 DNA reads TGTGCCAGCAGCTTAGGGCTAGCGAGGAACAATGAGCAGTTCTTC. As protein: CASSLGLARNNEQFF.

The chain is built from TRBV29-1 and TRBJ1-1; tentatively, D is TRBD1 (6 bases). CDR1 and CDR2 from the germline V gene are SQVTM and ANQGSEA. The CDR3 loop spans 14 amino acids. The V end was cut by 1 base, the J end by 3 bases, with 12 bases between. CDR3 sequence (DNA): TGCAGCGTTGAAGCAGGGGCGCCTTACACTGAAGCTTTCTTT. This gives the protein CSVEAGAPYTEAFF.

The V and J genes are TRBV30 and TRBJ1-3; D not resolved. The germline V gene has CDR1 GTSNPN and CDR2 SVGIG (reference sequence). V dropped 0 bases and J dropped 0 bases, with 9 bases sitting between them. This CDR3 comprises 15 residues. DNA for the CDR3: TGTGCCTGGAGTGTACGGTTCTTCTCTGGAAACACCATATATTTT. It translates to CAWSVRFFSGNTIYF.

The chain uses TRBV5-8 and TRBJ1-2; D is undetermined. The CDR3 has 12 amino acids. The germline V gene encodes CDR1 SGHTS and CDR2 YDEGEE. V was shortened by 4 bases and J by 8 bases, with 12 bases between the two germline ends. This CDR3 reads CASSPTRWGYTF. In DNA, the CDR3 is TGTGCCAGCAGCCCAACCCGGTGGGGCTACACCTTC.

The rearrangement joins TRBV5-4 to TRBJ1-5; 9 positions agree with TRBD1. Germline values: CDR1 SGHNT, CDR2 YYREEE (reference sequence). CDR3 size: 15 residues. Germline trimming cut 3 bases from V and 6 bases from J; bases unmatched to any gene: 7. The CDR3 is CASSSGVDRGQPQHF. Written as DNA, the CDR3 is TGTGCCAGCAGCTCTGGAGTGGACAGGGGTCAGCCCCAGCATTTT.

CDR3 DNA sequence: TGTGCCAGTAGTAGCGGGCCCCGGGCAGGGGGGCCAAAGACCCAGTACTTC. Protein product: CASSSGPRAGGPKTQYF. J is TRBJ2-5 and V is TRBV19; D may be TRBD1 (7 bases). CDR1 is LNHDA, CDR2 SQIVND, per germline (reference sequence). The germline V and J ends were trimmed by 4 bases and 6 bases, with 24 bases remaining between them. The CDR3 consists of 17 residues.

Notes on this clone: Distinct nucleotide sequences in the sample also encode this CDR3. This chain links TRBV9 with TRBJ1-5, with 10 positions matching TRBD1. Germline-derived CDR1 and CDR2 are SGDLS and YYNGEE. The CDR3 contains 15 residues. V shed 0 bases and J 5 bases; nucleotides not matched to a gene: 2. The CDR3 here is CASSVGTGGDQPQHF. Written as DNA, the CDR3 is TGTGCCAGCAGCGTAGGGACAGGGGGGGATCAGCCCCAGCATTTT.

The chain employs TRBV18 and TRBJ2-1; perhaps TRBD2 as D (6 bases). CDR1 and CDR2 from the germline V gene are KGHSH and LQKENI. The CDR3 covers 15 residues. The V end lost 6 bases, the J end lost 0 bases, and 12 bases lay between the germline ends. CDR3 coding DNA: TGTGCCAGCTCCGGGGGAAGGGCCTCCTACAATGAGCAGTTCTTC. Protein: CASSGGRASYNEQFF.

This clone was detected many times. J is TRBJ1-1 and V is TRBV19; D may be TRBD1 (5 bases). Germline values: CDR1 LNHDA, CDR2 SQIVND (reference sequence). V dropped 3 bases and J dropped 1 base, with 9 bases sitting between them. This CDR3 spans 14 amino acids. Written as DNA, the CDR3 is TGTGCCAGTAGTATTTGGGGGGGGAACACTGAAGCTTTCTTT. Residues: CASSIWGGNTEAFF.

The chain is built from TRBV28 and TRBJ1-3; 10 bases agree with TRBD1. Germline CDR1 is MDHEN and CDR2 is SYDVKM. Trimming cost V 7 bases and J 8 bases; bases outside gene matches: 8. This CDR3 has 14 residues. CDR3 region: CASMERDRGHTIYF. Here the CDR3 DNA reads TGTGCCAGCATGGAGCGGGACAGGGGACACACCATATATTTT.

The CDR3 DNA reads as TGTGCCAGCCGGGAGGGGAATGAGCAGTTCTTC. Translation: CASREGNEQFF. The chain combines TRBV6-6 with TRBJ2-1; 8 nucleotides align to TRBD2. The CDR3 totals 11 residues. Looked up from germline, CDR1 is MNHNY and CDR2 is SVGAGI (reference sequence). J lost 7 bases, V lost 8 bases, and 1 base had no gene match.

The rearrangement links TRBV7-9 to TRBJ1-5; TRBD1 matches 7 bases. Looked up from germline, CDR1 is SEHNR and CDR2 is FQNEAQ (reference sequence). The CDR3 loop spans 16 amino acids. Trimming took 4 bases from V and 4 from J; bases not matched to a gene: 10. The DNA of the CDR3 is TGTGCCAGCAGCTCCGAGGGACAGCTAGGAAATCAGCCCCAGCATTTT. Translation: CASSSEGQLGNQPQHF.